The clone carrying this T cell receptor (beta chain) was seen a few times. Its target is not known. At one boundary the junction diverges from the germline segment, which might be a read error. These data originate in a study of cytomegalovirus exposure and HLA in healthy donors. Findings and caveats of the study: In a later analysis, at a false discovery rate of 0.05, roughly 17,000 TCR beta sequences matched HLA alleles. Across donors, most TCRs were seen rarely, yet some public ones were widespread. With further analysis later on, most CMV-associated TCR beta chains appeared HLA-restricted. Trimming of TCR beta V- and J-genes showed a link, identified in a later analysis, to a missense DCLRE1C variant.

From germline, CDR1 is MNHNS and CDR2 SASEGT. This CDR3 is 15 amino acids long. PCR was performed using 60 Vbeta and 13 Jbeta primers. This table comes from immunoSEQ multiplex PCR, and its TCRdb copy is limited to in-frame clones, with some not included. The sample has around 120,000 clones, roughly 9.9% seen once. Sequenced: PBMCs. The TCR sequence derives from a man younger than 40 in good health and CMV-seronegative. V usage is TRBV6-1 and J usage is TRBJ2-1; D is possibly TRBD1 (5 bases). The CDR3 DNA reads as TGTGCCAGCAGTGTGACAGCCAACTCCTACAATGAGCCGTTCTTC. Translation gives CASSVTANSYNEPFF.